These 24 T cell receptor beta chains originate from one sample sequenced in a study of beta chain features in type 1 diabetes. The authors reverse transcribed all of the isolated RNA, so sequencing captured expressed TCRB transcripts. Data came from immunoSEQ multiplex PCR; TCRdb stores just in-frame clones and leaves some out. Altogether fewer than 200,000 clones are present, under 9.5% being singletons, with the ten largest covering 0.5% to 0.65%. Sequencing used central memory CD4+ T cells from blood. All receptors come from a man between 18 and 35 years old in good health.

This clone was picked up a small number of times. The gene calls are TRBV10-3 and TRBJ1-2; 10 nucleotides align to TRBD1. The CDR3 length is 14 residues. The V gene end was trimmed by 7 bases and the J gene end by 8 bases; junction bases not matched to a gene: 10. Germline V gene lookup returns CDR1 ENHRY and CDR2 SYGVKD. The CDR3 region is CAINPGQGFAGYTF. The CDR3, as DNA: TGTGCCATCAATCCGGGACAGGGGTTTGCGGGCTACACCTTC.

This clone came up many times. The rearrangement links TRBV4-3 to TRBJ2-1; maybe TRBD2 (7 bases). Germline V gives CDR1 LGHNA, CDR2 YSLEER. There are 16 residues in the CDR3. V was pared by 0 bases and J by 8 bases, with 17 bases between. CDR3 sequence: CASSQDRGGGVDEQFF. The CDR3 nucleotides read TGCGCCAGCAGCCAAGATAGGGGCGGGGGCGTTGATGAGCAGTTCTTC.

The V call is TRBV5-1, the J call TRBJ2-3, with a possible D match to TRBD2 (5 bases). The germline V and J ends were trimmed by 5 bases and 0 bases, with 13 bases remaining between them. The CDR3 loop spans 15 amino acids. Germline V gives CDR1 SGHRS, CDR2 YFSETQ. CDR3: CASSQDSTSTDTQYF. CDR3 nucleotides: TGCGCCAGCAGTCAGGACTCGACTAGCACAGATACGCAGTATTTT.

This clone appeared many times. This rearrangement joins TRBV9 to TRBJ1-1, with 7 nucleotides matching TRBD1. Germline V CDR1 and CDR2: SGDLS, YYNGEE. CDR3 size: 15 residues. V lost 3 bases, J lost 3 bases, and 8 bases stayed unmatched. CDR3 in amino acids: CASSAEQGQDTEAFF. The CDR3 nucleotides read TGTGCCAGCAGCGCTGAACAGGGGCAGGACACTGAAGCTTTCTTT.

This clone was observed many times. The chain recombines TRBV4-2 with TRBJ1-1, with a weak D call TRBD1 (5 bases). Trimming pared 0 bases from V and 2 bases from J, leaving 16 bases between. The CDR3 contains 17 residues. The V gene's germline CDR1 is LGHNA and CDR2 YNFKEQ. The CDR3 loop is CASSQDPQGWGNTEAFF. CDR3 in DNA: TGTGCCAGCAGCCAAGATCCCCAGGGATGGGGAAACACTGAAGCTTTCTTT.

This clone was observed a few times. The genes are TRBV4-2 and TRBJ1-2; D is uncertain. The CDR3 covers 16 residues. CDR1 and CDR2 (germline): LGHNA, YNFKEQ. The V gene lost 0 bases and the J gene lost 4 bases, with 15 bases spanning the gap. The CDR3 bases are TGTGCCAGCAGCCAAGAGGGAGGCCCCGGGCCCTATGGCTACACCTTC. It translates to CASSQEGGPGPYGYTF.

V gene TRBV7-8 combines with J gene TRBJ2-5; 12 nucleotides align to TRBD1. Germline V gives CDR1 SGHVS, CDR2 FQNEAQ. The ends lost 4 bases at V and 5 bases at J; junction bases unmatched: 5. The CDR3 is 15 amino acids. Here the CDR3 DNA reads TGTGCCAGCAGCTCCCCGGGACAGGGGGCTGAGACCCAGTACTTC. It is translated as CASSSPGQGAETQYF.

This clone was picked up a small number of times. This chain joins TRBV5-4 and TRBJ2-1; D might be TRBD2 (7 bases). V lost 0 bases to trimming and J lost 5 bases, with 15 bases between them. The CDR3 sequence is 16 residues long. Germline loops: CDR1 SGHNT, CDR2 YYREEE (reference sequence). The DNA for the CDR3 is TGTGCCAGCAGCTTGGTAGGTCGGGGGGACAACAATGAGCAGTTCTTC. As protein: CASSLVGRGDNNEQFF.

In its sample, this clone was seen many times. This chain uses TRBV29-1 with TRBJ2-1; 8 bases line up with TRBD2. Germline V CDR1 and CDR2: SQVTM, ANQGSEA. The CDR3 length is 15 residues. The J segment lost 5 bases and the V segment lost 5 bases, leaving 11 bases of the junction unmatched. The DNA for the CDR3 is TGCAGCGTTACCGGGTTCGGACTAGCTGACAATGAGCAGTTCTTC. Translating it yields CSVTGFGLADNEQFF.

Only a few counts were recorded for this clone. The chain joins TRBV18 to TRBJ1-6; D unresolved. Per germline, CDR1 KGHSH and CDR2 LQKENI. V shed 3 bases and J shed 7 bases, with 10 bases lying between them. The CDR3 covers 14 residues. CDR3 residues: CASSPPLQNSPLHF. The CDR3 nucleotides are TGTGCCAGCTCACCCCCCCTGCAGAATTCACCCCTCCACTTT.

In its sample, this clone was seen many times. This chain connects TRBV27 to TRBJ1-5; TRBD1 might be the D (5 bases). Germline CDR1 is MNHEY and CDR2 is SMNVEV (reference sequence). This CDR3 is 15 amino acids long. The V and J ends lost 2 bases and 5 bases respectively, with 13 bases between them. The CDR3 nucleotides are TGTGCCAGCAGTTTAGAGAGGGGCGGGGATCAGCCCCAGCATTTT. Residues: CASSLERGGDQPQHF.

The J gene is TRBJ1-2, the V gene TRBV5-1; no reliable D call. V was cut by 4 bases and J by 7 bases, with 20 bases left in between. Looked up from germline, CDR1 is SGHRS and CDR2 is YFSETQ. There are 15 residues in the CDR3. The CDR3 sequence is CASSPGGQIYGGYTF. The CDR3, as DNA: TGCGCCAGCAGCCCGGGAGGGCAGATCTACGGTGGCTACACCTTC.

V is TRBV4-2 and J is TRBJ2-1; possible D gene TRBD2, 6 bases. The ends were cut back, 0 bases at V and 0 bases at J, with 12 bases in the middle. This CDR3 is built from 17 residues. Germline CDR1 reads LGHNA; CDR2 reads YNFKEQ. CDR3 loop: CASSQDGNGGSYNEQFF. In nucleotides, the CDR3 is TGTGCCAGCAGCCAAGACGGTAACGGGGGCTCCTACAATGAGCAGTTCTTC.

The sample holds many counts of this clone. The chain couples TRBV15 to TRBJ2-5; no clear D. The V gene's germline CDR1 is LNHNV and CDR2 YYDKDF (reference sequence). The CDR3 is made up of 13 amino acids. V was clipped by 6 bases and J by 0 bases, with 8 bases between them. The CDR3, as DNA: TGTGCCACCAGGGTCGGGTACCAAGAGACCCAGTACTTC. Translated, it gives CATRVGYQETQYF.

Only a few counts were recorded for this clone. CDR3 sequence (DNA): TGTGCCAGCAGTTTCCGACAGGGTCAGCCCCAGCATTTT. It codes for CASSFRQGQPQHF. The rearrangement joins TRBV6-5 to TRBJ1-5, with 7 nucleotides matching TRBD1. V lost 4 bases and J lost 6; bases outside the gene matches: 3. The CDR3 sequence is 13 residues long. Germline values: CDR1 MNHEY, CDR2 SVGAGI.

This clone was recorded many times. This rearrangement joins TRBV2 to TRBJ1-6; the D gene is possibly TRBD1 (6 bases). The CDR3 consists of 14 residues. V dropped 4 bases and J dropped 10 bases, with 14 bases sitting between them. Germline-derived CDR1 and CDR2 are SNHLY and FYNNEI. CDR3 in DNA: TGTGCCAGCAGTGTACAGGGTCGGGACTCACCCCTCCACTTT. This gives the protein CASSVQGRDSPLHF.

The chain uses TRBV5-4 and TRBJ2-3; 10 bases are shared with TRBD2. CDR3 length: 20 amino acids. The V gene end was trimmed by 1 base and the J gene end by 0 bases; junction bases not matched to a gene: 14. Germline V CDR1 and CDR2: SGHNT, YYREEE (reference sequence). The CDR3 DNA reads TGTGCCAGCAGCTTGCGGGGCGAAGCGGGAGGGCAAGGTAGCACAGATACGCAGTATTTT. It specifies CASSLRGEAGGQGSTDTQYF.

This clone was seen more than once but under ten times. This chain uses TRBV5-4 with TRBJ2-7, with 8 nucleotides matching TRBD1. The V and J ends lost 0 bases and 0 bases, in that order; junction bases with no gene match: 2. The CDR3 consists of 15 residues. Germline CDR1 is SGHNT and CDR2 is YYREEE (reference sequence). In DNA, the CDR3 is TGTGCCAGCAGCTTGGGACAGGGGATCTCCTACGAGCAGTACTTC. As protein: CASSLGQGISYEQYF. Filled out from reference TRBV5-4 and TRBJ2-7, the complete variable domain reads ETGVTQSPTHLIKTRGQQVTLRCSSQSGHNTVSWYQQALGQGPQFIFQYYREEENGRGNFPPRFSGLQFPNYSSELNVNALELDDSALYLCASSLGQGISYEQYFGPGTRLTVT.

This clone was seen only a few times. This chain links TRBV6-4 with TRBJ1-2; 8 nucleotides match TRBD1. This CDR3 has 14 amino acids. Germline values: CDR1 MRHNA, CDR2 SNTAGT. With 6 bases clipped from V and 8 bases from J, the junction kept 11 bases outside the gene matches. CDR3 amino acids: CASSPEAGGSGYTF. The CDR3 nucleotides are TGTGCCAGCAGCCCTGAGGCAGGGGGCTCGGGCTACACCTTC.

This clone was recorded a few times. This chain uses TRBV28 with TRBJ1-2; TRBD1 might be the D (6 bases). The CDR3 sequence is 14 residues long. Germline loops: CDR1 MDHEN, CDR2 SYDVKM. The V and J ends lost 6 bases and 0 bases respectively, with 11 bases between them. DNA of the CDR3: TGTGCCAGCAGCAGGGACATCACTAACTATGGCTACACCTTC. Translation: CASSRDITNYGYTF.

This clone appeared many times. Other DNA variants within this sample encode the same CDR3. The rearrangement links TRBV7-2 to TRBJ2-1; 7 nucleotides line up with TRBD1. V lost 1 base to trimming and J lost 1 base; unmatched junction nucleotides: 1. This CDR3 is built from 15 residues. Germline CDR1 is SGHTA and CDR2 is FQGNSA. CDR3 loop: CASSLEGASYNEQFF. CDR3 nucleotides: TGTGCCAGCAGCTTAGAGGGGGCATCCTACAATGAGCAGTTCTTC.

The rearrangement links TRBV5-8 to TRBJ2-7; D is perhaps TRBD2 (6 bases). V was pared by 0 bases and J by 2 bases, with 9 bases between. The CDR3 is made up of 14 amino acids. Germline CDR1 and CDR2: SGHTS and YDEGEE. The CDR3 sequence is CASSLGLGAYEQYF. The CDR3 DNA sequence: TGTGCCAGCAGCTTGGGACTAGGGGCCTACGAGCAGTACTTC.

This clone showed up many times. The chain recombines TRBV28 with TRBJ2-7; D perhaps matches TRBD1 (5 bases). The CDR3 has 14 amino acids. Germline CDR1 and CDR2: MDHEN and SYDVKM. Trimming removed 8 bases at V and 2 bases at J, with 16 bases between. The CDR3 is CASYSTALPYEQYF. CDR3 nucleotide sequence: TGTGCCAGCTACTCGACAGCGCTTCCCTACGAGCAGTACTTC.

This clone was seen more than once but under ten times. The gene calls are TRBV28 and TRBJ1-2, with 10 bases fitting TRBD1. The length of the CDR3 is 14 residues. Trimming cost V 3 bases and J 7 bases; bases outside gene matches: 5. Germline V CDR1 and CDR2: MDHEN, SYDVKM. CDR3 bases: TGTGCCAGCAGTTTGACGGACAGGGGGTCTGGCTACACCTTC. Protein sequence: CASSLTDRGSGYTF.